This T cell receptor beta chain was observed in a study of T cells in localized non-small cell lung cancer. Trimming shortened V by 6 bases and J by 3 bases, and 11 bases separated the two germline ends. CDR3 length equals 14 residues. CDR1 is MNHNY and CDR2 is SVGAGI in the germline V gene (reference sequence). A note on this clone: Antigen specificity is unknown.

Study findings and constraints: A median of roughly 52 of the top 100 tumor clones appeared in adjacent lung, which was paired and uninvolved.

Profiled with immunoSEQ multiplex PCR; TCRdb holds only in-frame clones, not every one. The sample shows about 24,000 clones, approximately 88% of them seen only once. The sequences come from peripheral blood, collected before any cancer treatment. The TCR was taken from a man between 40 and 69 years old with stage I squamous cell lung carcinoma. The gene calls are TRBV6-6 and TRBJ2-2, with D possibly matching TRBD1 (5 bases). CDR3 sequence (DNA): TGTGCCAGCAGACAGGTTGGGGACACCGGGGAGCTGTTTTTT. The encoded protein is CASRQVGDTGELFF.